A single sample gave rise to the 10 T cell receptor beta chains below, sequenced in a study of T cell repertoires in cytomegalovirus infection. For these TCRs, the target antigens are not known. TCRdb passed the reads through MiXCR, listing each CDR3 protein once. The sample records about 900,000 distinct CDR3 sequences, roughly 31% being singletons. The sequenced sample was cultured CD8+ T cells from PBMCs, obtained from culture after CMV antigen stimulation. The receptors derive from a human donor in good health (CMV status not recorded). Some clones in this sample may be carry-over from other donors' samples.

This clonotype was seen a handful of times. This chain joins TRBV7-9 and TRBJ1-6, with a weak D call TRBD1 (6 bases). The CDR3 runs to 15 residues. Germline V gene lookup returns CDR1 SEHNR and CDR2 FQNEAQ (reference sequence). V was pared by 7 bases and J by 8 bases, with 18 bases between. The CDR3: CASIPGDYSHSPLHF. CDR3 DNA sequence: TGTGCCAGCATCCCAGGGGATTATTCCCATTCACCCCTCCACTTT. Full variable domain (missing parts from reference TRBV7-9 and TRBJ1-6): DTGVSQNPRHKITKRGQNVTFRCDPISEHNRLYWYRQTLGQGPEFLTYFQNEAQLEKSRLLSDRFSAERPKGSFSTLEIQRTEQGDSAMYLCASIPGDYSHSPLHFGNGTRLTVT.

This chain uses TRBV6-1 with TRBJ1-6, with a weak D call TRBD1 (5 bases). CDR1 and CDR2 (germline): MNHNS, SASEGT. Trimming pared 6 bases from V and 0 bases from J, leaving 12 bases between. CDR3 length equals 16 residues. The CDR3 loop is CASRQVASSYNSPLHF. CDR3 coding DNA: TGTGCCAGCAGACAGGTTGCAAGCTCCTATAATTCACCCCTCCACTTT.

The chain has TRBV9 and TRBJ1-2; 9 bases agree with TRBD1. Germline V CDR1 and CDR2: SGDLS, YYNGEE. The CDR3 consists of 12 residues. With V trimmed by 7 bases and J by 4 bases, 2 bases remained unmatched. For the CDR3, the DNA is TGTGCCAGCCGGGACAGGGCCTATGGCTACACCTTC. Translated: CASRDRAYGYTF.

This clonotype has only a few counts. Here the CDR3 reads CASSFEAPQSPLHF. In DNA form, the CDR3 reads TGTGCCAGCAGCTTCGAGGCGCCTCAGTCTCCCCTCCACTTT. The chain is built from TRBV7-9 and TRBJ1-6, with D uncertain. This CDR3 contains 14 residues. Trimming took 3 bases from V and 13 from J, leaving 16 bases between them. Germline CDR1 and CDR2: SEHNR and FQNEAQ (reference sequence).

The rearrangement uses TRBV7-8 and TRBJ2-5; 12 nucleotides align to TRBD2. CDR3 length: 18 amino acids. V lost 1 base to trimming and J lost 4 bases; unmatched junction nucleotides: 10. CDR1 SGHVS and CDR2 FQNEAQ come from the germline V gene. The CDR3 DNA sequence: TGTGCCAGCAGCTTAGATTGGCGACTAGCGGGGGACCTAGAGACCCAGTACTTC. Its protein is CASSLDWRLAGDLETQYF. Combining the CDR3 with reference TRBV7-8 and TRBJ2-5 gives the whole variable domain GAGVSQSPRYKVAKRGQDVALRCDPISGHVSLFWYQQALGQGPEFLTYFQNEAQLDKSGLPSDRFFAERPEGSVSTLKIQRTQQEDSAVYLCASSLDWRLAGDLETQYFGPGTRLLVL.

This chain uses TRBV20-1 with TRBJ1-1; TRBD1 is a possible D gene (5 bases). Germline values: CDR1 DFQATT, CDR2 SNEGSKA (reference sequence). The V end was cut by 6 bases, the J end by 5 bases, with 16 bases between. The CDR3 covers 13 residues. CDR3 sequence reads: CSAPLWGGTEAFF. As DNA, the CDR3 is TGCAGTGCCCCGCTATGGGGGGGGACTGAAGCTTTCTTT.

This clonotype was counted ten times or more. The chain couples TRBV6-1 to TRBJ2-7; D uncertain. Germline V gene data show CDR1 as MNHNS and CDR2 as SASEGT. The V and J ends lost 6 bases and 3 bases respectively, with 12 bases between them. The CDR3 is 13 amino acids. CDR3 bases: TGTGCCAGCAGGTTATGGGCCTACTACGAGCAGTACTTC. This gives the protein CASRLWAYYEQYF.

The chain uses TRBV4-1 and TRBJ2-1; 7 bases are shared with TRBD1. The J segment lost 10 bases and the V segment lost 1 base, leaving 7 bases of the junction unmatched. Germline-derived CDR1 and CDR2 are MGHRA and YSYEKL. The CDR3 runs 14 residues. As DNA, the CDR3 is TGCGCCAGCAGCCAAGGGAGAGGGGGCTGGGAGCAGTTCTTC. Translating it yields CASSQGRGGWEQFF.

Notes on this clonotype: At one of its ends the junction is not consistent with the germline gene, which may arise from a read error. The chain carries TRBV7-6 and TRBJ2-2; the match to TRBD1 covers 7 bases. The CDR3 runs 15 residues. The germline V gene has CDR1 SGHVS and CDR2 FNYEAQ. This CDR3 is CVSSLAYRGTGELFF. The CDR3 bases are TGTGTCAGCAGCTTAGCTTACAGGGGAACCGGGGAGCTGTTTTTT. Combining the CDR3 with reference TRBV7-6 and TRBJ2-2 gives the whole variable domain GAGVSQSPRYKVTKRGQDVALRCDPISGHVSLYWYRQALGQGPEFLTYFNYEAQQDKSGLPNDRFSAERPEGSISTLTIQRTEQRDSAMYRCVSSLAYRGTGELFFGEGSRLTVL.

V usage is TRBV12-3 or TRBV12-4 and J usage is TRBJ2-7; 7 positions match TRBD2. CDR3 size: 13 residues. V shed 7 bases and J 3 bases; nucleotides not matched to a gene: 6. This CDR3 reads CASTTPGGYEQYF. The CDR3 coding sequence is TGTGCCAGCACCACCCCGGGGGGCTACGAGCAGTACTTC.